The next 28 T cell receptor beta chains were all read from a single sample in a study of radiation and T cells in renal cell carcinoma. Profiled with immunoSEQ multiplex PCR; TCRdb holds only in-frame clones, not every one. The top ten hold around 42% of the sample, which has about 21,000 clones, 80% seen once. Time point given: baseline pretreatment blood. Treatment meaning: 15 Gy SBRT to primary tumor, nephrectomy 4 weeks later. This material consisted of blood, taken from a patient whose treatment included radiotherapy and nephrectomy. The receptors here all came from a man aged 60 to 75 with renal cell carcinoma.

The chain uses TRBV6-5 and TRBJ2-1; the match to TRBD2 covers 8 bases. Germline loops: CDR1 MNHEY, CDR2 SVGAGI. J was trimmed by 8 bases and V by 3 bases; bases with no gene match: 9. CDR3 length: 15 residues. This CDR3 reads CASSYREGLGDEQFF. As DNA, the CDR3 is TGTGCCAGCAGTTATCGGGAGGGTCTGGGCGATGAGCAGTTCTTC.

This clone was detected a few times. The V call is TRBV2, the J call TRBJ2-3, with 8 bases lining up with TRBD2. V shed 7 bases, J shed 0 bases, and the junction held 3 bases outside the gene matches. The CDR3 loop spans 14 amino acids. Germline V CDR1 and CDR2: SNHLY, FYNNEI. CDR3 bases: TGTGCCAGCACGGCGGGAGGAAGCACAGATACGCAGTATTTT. This encodes CASTAGGSTDTQYF.

The V and J genes are TRBV6-6 and TRBJ1-3; perhaps TRBD1 as D (6 bases). Trimming cost V 2 bases and J 4 bases, with 9 bases left between them. The CDR3 sequence is 14 residues long. The germline V gene has CDR1 MNHNY and CDR2 SVGAGI (reference sequence). The CDR3 region is CASSYKGTGNTIYF. The CDR3 DNA reads as TGTGCCAGCAGTTACAAGGGGACAGGAAACACCATATATTTT.

The chain has TRBV7-2 and TRBJ2-7; TRBD2 aligns across 9 bases. Looked up from germline, CDR1 is SGHTA and CDR2 is FQGNSA. Trimming at V came to 2 bases and at J to 2 bases, leaving 4 bases not matched to a gene. The CDR3 sequence is 15 residues long. In nucleotides, the CDR3 is TGTGCCAGCAGCTTATCTGCGGGAGGGGCCTACGAGCAGTACTTC. This translates into CASSLSAGGAYEQYF.

This clone was seen a few times. The gene calls are TRBV7-9 and TRBJ1-6; TRBD1 matches 7 bases. V dropped 5 bases and J dropped 9; count of bases not matched to a gene: 7. This CDR3 has 14 amino acids. Germline V gene lookup returns CDR1 SEHNR and CDR2 FQNEAQ (reference sequence). The CDR3 loop is CASSTRQGGSPLHF. DNA of the CDR3: TGTGCCAGCAGCACAAGACAGGGTGGTTCACCCCTCCACTTT.

CDR3 DNA: TGTGCCAGCAGCATACGGGACTCCCCCTACAATGAGCAGTTCTTC. As protein: CASSIRDSPYNEQFF. The J gene is TRBJ2-1, the V gene TRBV9; D is perhaps TRBD2 (6 bases). CDR1 and CDR2 from the germline V gene are SGDLS and YYNGEE. There are 15 residues in the CDR3. Trimming stripped 4 bases from V and 2 bases from J, with 13 bases between.

The rearrangement joins TRBV5-8 to TRBJ2-7; a weak D match, TRBD2 (5 bases). V shed 2 bases and J shed 3 bases, with 12 bases lying between them. This CDR3 contains 14 residues. Germline V gene data show CDR1 as SGHTS and CDR2 as YDEGEE. The CDR3 DNA reads as TGTGCCAGCAGCTTCCCGGACCGGGACTACGAGCAGTACTTC. Its protein is CASSFPDRDYEQYF.

This clone was counted a single time. This CDR3 is CAWSATYVGNGYTF. CDR3 DNA: TGTGCCTGGAGTGCAACGTATGTGGGTAACGGCTACACCTTC. V and J are TRBV30 and TRBJ1-2; no definite D call. The CDR3 has 14 residues. V gave up 1 base and J gave up 8 bases, with 17 bases separating them. Germline V gene lookup returns CDR1 GTSNPN and CDR2 SVGIG (reference sequence).

This clone was recorded only once. This chain links TRBV5-1 with TRBJ2-1; D gene unclear. Trimming took off 4 bases at V and 6 bases at J, with 5 bases between the two ends. Germline loops: CDR1 SGHRS, CDR2 YFSETQ. The CDR3 is 11 amino acids. CDR3 loop: CASSISNEQFF. The CDR3 DNA follows: TGCGCCAGCAGCATTAGCAATGAGCAGTTCTTC.

In nucleotides, the CDR3 is TGTGCCAGCAGCAAAGAGGACAGGGGAACTGGGGCCAACGTCCTGACTTTC. This codes for CASSKEDRGTGANVLTF. V is TRBV21-1 and J is TRBJ2-6; the table gives TRBD1 as D, unverified against the DNA. TRBV21-1 constitutes a pseudogene. The CDR3 is 17 amino acids.

The chain links TRBV7-6 to TRBJ1-2; possibly TRBD1 for D (6 bases). The germline CDR1 and CDR2 sequences are SGHVS and FNYEAQ. Trimming removed 5 bases at V and 8 bases at J, with 18 bases between. This CDR3 has 14 residues. The CDR3 coding sequence is TGTGCCAGCAGCCCGAGTACAGGGTCGATAGGCTACACCTTC. Translation gives CASSPSTGSIGYTF. Filled out from reference TRBV7-6 and TRBJ1-2, the complete variable domain reads GAGVSQSPRYKVTKRGQDVALRCDPISGHVSLYWYRQALGQGPEFLTYFNYEAQQDKSGLPNDRFSAERPEGSISTLTIQRTEQRDSAMYRCASSPSTGSIGYTFGSGTRLTVV.

The rearrangement uses TRBV7-8 and TRBJ1-5, with D unresolved. V dropped 1 base and J dropped 5 bases, with 15 bases sitting between them. CDR1 is SGHVS and CDR2 is FQNEAQ in the germline V gene. This CDR3 spans 16 amino acids. CDR3 DNA sequence: TGTGCCAGCAGCTTAGAAGTGACGGGTAGGGATCAGCCCCAGCATTTT. Translation gives CASSLEVTGRDQPQHF.

J is TRBJ2-1 and V is TRBV2, with TRBD2 matching over 8 bases. CDR1 is SNHLY and CDR2 is FYNNEI in the germline V gene. The CDR3 loop spans 15 amino acids. V dropped 4 bases and J dropped 4; count of bases not matched to a gene: 6. As DNA, the CDR3 is TGTGCCAGCAGTGGCGGTAGCGGGGAGTACAATGAGCAGTTCTTC. It codes for CASSGGSGEYNEQFF.

The chain employs TRBV6-4 and TRBJ2-2; the match to TRBD1 covers 7 bases. V shed 5 bases and J 7 bases; nucleotides not matched to a gene: 7. The V gene's germline CDR1 is MRHNA and CDR2 SNTAGT. The CDR3 length is 14 residues. The CDR3 region has the DNA TGTGCCAGCAGTTCAGGGGGAATCGGCGGGGAGCTGTTTTTT. It codes for CASSSGGIGGELFF.

V usage is TRBV2 and J usage is TRBJ1-5, with D unresolved. This CDR3 spans 15 amino acids. With 8 bases removed from V and 3 bases from J, the gap between germline ends came to 17 bases. Germline loops: CDR1 SNHLY, CDR2 FYNNEI. CDR3 sequence: CASVLTEEYNQPQHF. CDR3 in DNA: TGTGCCAGCGTTTTAACAGAAGAATACAATCAGCCCCAGCATTTT. Drawing the rest from reference TRBV2 and TRBJ1-5, the complete variable domain is EPEVTQTPSHQVTQMGQEVILRCVPISNHLYFYWYRQILGQKVEFLVSFYNNEISEKSEIFDDQFSVERPDGSNFTLKIRSTKLEDSAMYFCASVLTEEYNQPQHFGDGTRLSIL.

The chain recombines TRBV5-6 with TRBJ2-3; unclear D gene. Germline V CDR1 and CDR2: SGHDT, YYEEEE. This CDR3 has 14 amino acids. Deletions cut 0 bases from V and 2 bases from J, with 7 bases between. The CDR3 spells CASSLVGITDTQYF. Here the CDR3 DNA reads TGTGCCAGCAGCTTGGTGGGGATCACAGATACGCAGTATTTT.

The rearrangement uses TRBV7-9 and TRBJ1-1, with D unresolved. The V end was cut by 2 bases, the J end by 4 bases, with 5 bases between. The CDR3 spans 12 residues. The germline gives CDR1 SEHNR, CDR2 FQNEAQ (reference sequence). The CDR3 nucleotides are TGTGCCAGCAGCTTATGGGGCACTGAAGCTTTCTTT. Its translation: CASSLWGTEAFF. Together with reference TRBV7-9 and TRBJ1-1, the CDR3 gives the full variable domain: DTGVSQNPRHKITKRGQNVTFRCDPISEHNRLYWYRQTLGQGPEFLTYFQNEAQLEKSRLLSDRFSAERPKGSFSTLEIQRTEQGDSAMYLCASSLWGTEAFFGQGTRLTVV.

This chain connects TRBV2 to TRBJ2-3, with 7 bases aligning to TRBD2. Germline loops: CDR1 SNHLY, CDR2 FYNNEI. The CDR3 contains 14 residues. With 4 bases clipped from V and 0 bases from J, the junction kept 1 base outside the gene matches. CDR3 in DNA: TGTGCCAGCAGTGTTAGCGGGAGCACAGATACGCAGTATTTT. Its translation: CASSVSGSTDTQYF.

This clone was picked up a small number of times. The genes are TRBV5-4 and TRBJ2-3; the D is unclear. V was shortened by 4 bases and J by 3 bases, with 9 bases between the two germline ends. Germline loops: CDR1 SGHNT, CDR2 YYREEE (reference sequence). The CDR3 is made up of 13 amino acids. CDR3 bases: TGTGCCAGCAGCGGCCTCAAAACAGATACGCAGTATTTT. Amino acids: CASSGLKTDTQYF.

This clone came up a few times. This rearrangement joins TRBV27 to TRBJ2-1, with 8 bases aligning to TRBD2. The V and J ends lost 5 bases and 7 bases, in that order; junction bases with no gene match: 10. In germline, CDR1 is MNHEY, CDR2 SMNVEV (reference sequence). There are 15 residues in the CDR3. The DNA for the CDR3 is TGTGCCAGCAGTCCAACCGGGACTAGTAGGAATGAGCAGTTCTTC. Amino acids: CASSPTGTSRNEQFF.

This chain uses TRBV7-2 with TRBJ2-7; 11 bases agree with TRBD2. Germline lookup yields CDR1 SGHTA and CDR2 FQGNSA. This CDR3 comprises 14 residues. V was pared by 3 bases and J by 6 bases, with 4 bases of the junction left unmatched. CDR3 sequence (DNA): TGTGCCAGCAGCTTTCTAGCGGGAGGAGGCGAGCAGTACTTC. Residues: CASSFLAGGGEQYF. The whole variable domain, remainder taken from reference TRBV7-2 and TRBJ2-7, is GAGVSQSPSNKVTEKGKDVELRCDPISGHTALYWYRQSLGQGLEFLIYFQGNSAPDKSGLPSDRFSAERTGGSVSTLTIQRTQQEDSAVYLCASSFLAGGGEQYFGPGTRLTVT.

For the CDR3, the DNA is TGTGCCAGCACCGAACATCGGACAGCTTCTAACTATGGCTACACCTTC. Its protein product is CASTEHRTASNYGYTF. The chain employs TRBV6-6 and TRBJ1-2; D is perhaps TRBD1 (6 bases). This CDR3 spans 16 amino acids. Germline V gene lookup returns CDR1 MNHNY and CDR2 SVGAGI (reference sequence). V lost 7 bases and J 0 bases, leaving 18 bases between the germline ends.

CDR3 nucleotide sequence: TGTGCCAGCTCACCGTTTCTTGGGGAGGTAAGCACTGAAGCTTTCTTT. Amino acids: CASSPFLGEVSTEAFF. The chain recombines TRBV18 with TRBJ1-1; D is uncertain. The CDR3 contains 16 residues. Trimming pared 3 bases from V and 4 bases from J, leaving 18 bases between. Per germline, CDR1 KGHSH and CDR2 LQKENI.

The chain links TRBV5-4 to TRBJ2-1; D gene ambiguous. Trimming left V 1 base short and J 0 bases short, with 11 bases between. The CDR3 has 16 amino acids. Germline-derived CDR1 and CDR2 are SGHNT and YYREEE (reference sequence). The CDR3 reads CASSLSPEPSYNEQFF. DNA for the CDR3: TGTGCCAGCAGCTTGTCCCCAGAGCCCTCCTACAATGAGCAGTTCTTC.

This sequence joins TRBV12-5 and TRBJ1-2, with D possibly being TRBD1 (5 bases). Trimming took off 0 bases at V and 2 bases at J, with 25 bases between the two ends. Per germline, CDR1 LGHNT and CDR2 FRNRAP. The CDR3 loop spans 20 amino acids. CDR3 sequence: CASGLVPVLGETASNYGYTF. In DNA form, the CDR3 reads TGTGCTAGTGGTTTGGTACCGGTGTTGGGCGAGACAGCTTCCAACTATGGCTACACCTTC.

In its sample, this clone was seen a few times. J is TRBJ1-2 and V is TRBV18; D is unresolved. V was shortened by 3 bases and J by 8 bases, with 19 bases between the two germline ends. The CDR3 length is 15 residues. Per germline, CDR1 KGHSH and CDR2 LQKENI. CDR3 sequence: CASSPNRRPPWGYTF. The DNA for the CDR3 is TGTGCCAGCTCACCTAACCGCCGCCCACCTTGGGGCTACACCTTC.

This clone was counted between two and nine times. The genes are TRBV2 and TRBJ1-1, with 11 bases fitting TRBD1. This CDR3 comprises 14 residues. J was trimmed by 4 bases and V by 8 bases; bases with no gene match: 6. From germline, CDR1 is SNHLY and CDR2 FYNNEI. The CDR3 loop reads CASCRDRGSTEAFF. CDR3 bases: TGTGCCAGCTGTAGGGACAGGGGGTCCACTGAAGCTTTCTTT.

Note on this clone: Distinct nucleotide sequences in the sample also encode this CDR3. The V gene is TRBV30, the J gene TRBJ1-1; D is ambiguous. Germline assignment: CDR1 GTSNPN and CDR2 SVGIG (reference sequence). V lost 0 bases to trimming and J lost 5 bases, with 13 bases between them. The CDR3 contains 14 residues. CDR3 sequence reads: CAWSVEQRGTEAFF. The CDR3 DNA sequence: TGTGCCTGGAGTGTTGAGCAGCGAGGGACTGAAGCTTTCTTT.